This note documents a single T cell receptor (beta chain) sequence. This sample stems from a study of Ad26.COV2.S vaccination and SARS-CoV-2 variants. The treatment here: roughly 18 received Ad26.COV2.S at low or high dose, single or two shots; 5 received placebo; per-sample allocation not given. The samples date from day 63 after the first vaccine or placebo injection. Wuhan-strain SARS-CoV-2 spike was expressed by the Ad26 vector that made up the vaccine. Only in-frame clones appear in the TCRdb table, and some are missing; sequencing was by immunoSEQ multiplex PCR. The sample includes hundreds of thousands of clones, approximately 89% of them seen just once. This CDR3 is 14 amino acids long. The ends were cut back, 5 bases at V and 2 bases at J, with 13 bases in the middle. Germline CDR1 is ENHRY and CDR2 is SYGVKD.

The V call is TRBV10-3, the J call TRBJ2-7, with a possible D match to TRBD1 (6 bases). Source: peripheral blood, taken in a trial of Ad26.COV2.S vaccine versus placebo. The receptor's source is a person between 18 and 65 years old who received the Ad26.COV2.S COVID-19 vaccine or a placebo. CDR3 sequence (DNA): TGTGCCATCAGTCGAGGGGGACAAACCTACGAGCAGTACTTC. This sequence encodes CAISRGGQTYEQYF.